This TCR beta chain was sequenced for a study of post-analysis software for immune sequencing data. This clonotype was seen a handful of times. Every TCR beta cDNA library bore unique molecular identifiers. In TCRdb, the PCR reads were re-called with MiXCR into one record per CDR3 protein. The sample lists some 890,000 distinct CDR3 sequences, around 53% occurring once. Sample: blood. The sequence was collected from a girl under 18 with multiple sclerosis.

The CDR3 DNA reads TGTGCCACCAGCAGAGATCTCGGAAGGGGTTCGGGGGAGCAGTACTTC. Translating gives CATSRDLGRGSGEQYF. This chain connects TRBV15 to TRBJ2-4, with D maybe TRBD2 (6 bases). There are 16 residues in the CDR3. Germline V gene lookup returns CDR1 LNHNV and CDR2 YYDKDF (reference sequence). V was cut by 0 bases and J by 13 bases, with 22 bases left in between.